These 12 T cell receptor beta chains came from one sample sequenced in a study of graft-versus-host responses after intestinal transplantation. The assay was immunoSEQ multiplex PCR, and TCRdb's table has in-frame clones only and misses some. The table records 9,500 to 10,000 clones, 78% of them present only once. Processing released intraepithelial and lamina propria lymphocytes from the graft tissue. This material consisted of ileum tissue, taken approximately 530 days after intestinal transplant. The receptors come from a human patient who received an intestinal transplant, so some T cells may come from the graft donor.

The V gene is TRBV19, the J gene TRBJ2-6; 12 nucleotides agree with TRBD2. Per the germline V gene, CDR1 is LNHDA and CDR2 is SQIVND (reference sequence). CDR3 length: 17 amino acids. J lost 3 bases, V lost 6 bases, and 6 bases had no gene match. The CDR3 loop is CASSRLAGVYGANVLTF. As DNA, the CDR3 is TGTGCCAGTAGCCGACTAGCGGGAGTCTATGGGGCCAACGTCCTGACTTTC.

This chain joins TRBV6-5 and TRBJ1-2; TRBD1 matches 10 bases. The V and J ends lost 0 bases and 3 bases, in that order; junction bases with no gene match: 1. The CDR3 sequence is 15 residues long. CDR1 is MNHEY, CDR2 SVGAGI, per germline. In DNA form, the CDR3 reads TGTGCCAGCAGTTACTCCGGGACAGGGGACTATGGCTACACCTTC. This gives the protein CASSYSGTGDYGYTF.

The rearrangement joins TRBV25-1 to TRBJ2-2; the D is unclear. V was clipped by 1 base and J by 0 bases, with 6 bases between them. The germline V gene has CDR1 MGHDK and CDR2 SYGVNS. The CDR3 extends over 15 amino acids. This chain's CDR3 is CASSELGSNTGELFF. The CDR3, as DNA: TGTGCCAGCAGTGAATTAGGCTCGAACACCGGGGAGCTGTTTTTT.

This rearrangement joins TRBV11-3 to TRBJ2-2; TRBD1 matches 8 bases. Germline CDR1 is SGHNT and CDR2 is YENEEA. The CDR3 sequence is 17 residues long. The trim removed 5 bases at V and 6 bases at J, leaving 14 bases unmatched. The chain's CDR3 is CASSTYRGRPGAGELFF. The CDR3 DNA is TGTGCCAGCAGCACCTACAGGGGGAGGCCGGGGGCCGGGGAGCTGTTTTTT.

V is TRBV4-2 and J is TRBJ2-1; 9 nucleotides align to TRBD2. The germline CDR1 and CDR2 sequences are LGHNA and YNFKEQ. The CDR3 covers 15 residues. The ends lost 2 bases at V and 7 bases at J; junction bases unmatched: 6. The CDR3 DNA sequence: TGTGCCAGCAGCCAACCCCAGCGGGGGGCTAATGAGCAGTTCTTC. As protein: CASSQPQRGANEQFF.

This clone was seen a few times. This chain links TRBV5-6 with TRBJ2-7, with 7 positions matching TRBD1. J lost 4 bases, V lost 2 bases, and 3 bases had no gene match. CDR1 SGHDT and CDR2 YYEEEE come from the germline V gene. This CDR3 comprises 13 residues. The CDR3 DNA reads as TGTGCCAGCAGCTTTGGACAGGAATACGAGCAGTACTTC. This codes for CASSFGQEYEQYF.

The chain has TRBV5-1 and TRBJ2-7; TRBD1 agrees at 7 bases. Per germline, CDR1 SGHRS and CDR2 YFSETQ. The V and J ends lost 0 bases and 5 bases, in that order; junction bases with no gene match: 11. The CDR3 contains 16 residues. CDR3: CASSLGPTGRGNEQYF. The CDR3 DNA follows: TGCGCCAGCAGCTTGGGGCCGACAGGGAGAGGGAACGAGCAGTACTTC.

The rearrangement links TRBV7-2 to TRBJ2-3; D gene unclear. V was cut by 1 base and J by 4 bases, with 3 bases left in between. From germline, CDR1 is SGHTA and CDR2 FQGNSA. The CDR3 consists of 12 residues. This CDR3 reads CASSLGADTQYF. The CDR3 nucleotides are TGTGCCAGCAGCTTAGGGGCAGATACGCAGTATTTT.

The gene calls are TRBV2 and TRBJ1-4; TRBD1 might be the D (6 bases). In germline, CDR1 is SNHLY, CDR2 FYNNEI. Trimming shortened V by 7 bases and J by 4 bases, and 13 bases separated the two germline ends. This CDR3 has 14 amino acids. The CDR3 loop is CASTEQGFNEKLFF. DNA for the CDR3: TGTGCCAGCACGGAACAGGGTTTTAATGAAAAACTGTTTTTT. Looking up the rest from reference TRBV2 and TRBJ1-4 gives the full variable domain: EPEVTQTPSHQVTQMGQEVILRCVPISNHLYFYWYRQILGQKVEFLVSFYNNEISEKSEIFDDQFSVERPDGSNFTLKIRSTKLEDSAMYFCASTEQGFNEKLFFGSGTQLSVL.

The chain has TRBV18 and TRBJ1-3; D ambiguous. The V and J ends lost 6 bases and 0 bases respectively, with 15 bases between them. CDR3 length equals 16 residues. Germline CDR1 KGHSH, CDR2 LQKENI. CDR3 bases: TGTGCCAGCTCTATAGGGCGGACGGGCTCTGGAAACACCATATATTTT. Its translation: CASSIGRTGSGNTIYF. Combining the CDR3 with reference TRBV18 and TRBJ1-3 gives the whole variable domain NAGVMQNPRHLVRRRGQEARLRCSPMKGHSHVYWYRQLPEEGLKFMVYLQKENIIDESGMPKERFSAEFPKEGPSILRIQQVVRGDSAAYFCASSIGRTGSGNTIYFGEGSWLTVV.

This clone was detected only a few times. The chain combines TRBV6-4 with TRBJ2-3, with TRBD2 matching 11 bases. CDR3 length equals 15 residues. Germline V lookup: CDR1 MRHNA, CDR2 SNTAGT. The V and J ends lost 0 bases and 4 bases, in that order; junction bases with no gene match: 0. The CDR3 DNA reads TGTGCCAGCAGTGACTCTAGCGGGGGGGCAGATACGCAGTATTTT. Translation: CASSDSSGGADTQYF.

The J gene is TRBJ1-5, the V gene TRBV6-5; D might be TRBD1 (6 bases). The CDR3 is 13 residues long. V lost 1 base to trimming and J lost 5 bases, with 6 bases between them. From germline, CDR1 is MNHEY and CDR2 SVGAGI. CDR3 nucleotide sequence: TGTGCCAGCAGTTACTACAGGGATCAGCCCCAGCATTTT. The encoded protein is CASSYYRDQPQHF.